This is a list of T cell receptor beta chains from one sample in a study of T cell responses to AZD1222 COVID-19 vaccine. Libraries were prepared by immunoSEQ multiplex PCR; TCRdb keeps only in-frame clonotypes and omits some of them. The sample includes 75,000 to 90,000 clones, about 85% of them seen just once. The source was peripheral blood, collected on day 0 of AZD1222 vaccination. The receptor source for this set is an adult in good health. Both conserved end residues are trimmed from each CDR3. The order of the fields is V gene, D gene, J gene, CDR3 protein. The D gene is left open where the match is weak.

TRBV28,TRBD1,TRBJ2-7,ASSLINLFGTGGYSGEQY
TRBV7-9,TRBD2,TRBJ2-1,ASSETSGESYNEQF
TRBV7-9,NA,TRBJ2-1,ASSPGASFHNEQF
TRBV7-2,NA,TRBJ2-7,ASSWDKGPYEQY
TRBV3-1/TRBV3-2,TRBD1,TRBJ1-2,ASSPPPGQGPYGYT
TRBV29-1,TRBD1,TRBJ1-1,SVLGTGATEAF
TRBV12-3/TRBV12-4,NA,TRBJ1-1,ASSLNREAF
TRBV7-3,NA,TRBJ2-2,ASSSAAGSAGELF
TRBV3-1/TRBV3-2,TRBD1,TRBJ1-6,ASSQAGTGKAPLH
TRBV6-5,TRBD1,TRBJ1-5,ASRPTGSSNQPQH
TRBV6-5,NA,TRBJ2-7,ASSSPGTYEQY
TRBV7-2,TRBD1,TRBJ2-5,ASSSRRQGETQY
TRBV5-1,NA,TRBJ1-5,ASSLNGDQPQH
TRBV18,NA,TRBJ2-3,ASSPPVRGPDTQY
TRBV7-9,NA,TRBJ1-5,ASSLLGRNQPQH
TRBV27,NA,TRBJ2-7,ASSFAIGYSYEQY
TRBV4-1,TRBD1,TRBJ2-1,ASSRDSYNEQF
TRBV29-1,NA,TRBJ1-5,SVKRGDQPQH
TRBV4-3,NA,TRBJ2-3,ASSQDQGKGHTQY
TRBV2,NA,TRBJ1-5,ASSLRDVRDQPQH
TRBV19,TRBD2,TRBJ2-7,ASSIGTSDYYEQY
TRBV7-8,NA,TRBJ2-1,ASSLAPRGRSYNEQF
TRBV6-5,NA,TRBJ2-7,ASSYSPAQANYEQY
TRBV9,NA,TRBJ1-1,ASSVAPGGNTEAF
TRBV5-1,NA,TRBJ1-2,ASSPLISDPSGGYT
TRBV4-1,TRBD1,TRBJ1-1,ASSHSGQGNTEAF
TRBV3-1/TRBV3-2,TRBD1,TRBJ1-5,ASSQDDRGNQPQH
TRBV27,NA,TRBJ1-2,ASSLLAPPGYGYT
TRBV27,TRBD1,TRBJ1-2,ASSPGQGGSGYT
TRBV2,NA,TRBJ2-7,ASSSYEQY
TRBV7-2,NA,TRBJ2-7,ASSFTPSYEQY
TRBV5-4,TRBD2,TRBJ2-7,ASSVTSGSYEQY
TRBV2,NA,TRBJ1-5,ASGNGPDPNQPQH
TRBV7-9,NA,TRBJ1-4,ASSQGAANEKLF
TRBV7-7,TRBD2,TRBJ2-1,ASSQTSGVHEQF
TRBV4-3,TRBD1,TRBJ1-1,ASSTRDRGLFEAF
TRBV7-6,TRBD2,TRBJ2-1,ASCQGRGDYNEQF
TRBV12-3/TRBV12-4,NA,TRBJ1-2,ASSLSWDYGYT
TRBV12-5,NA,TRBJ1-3,ASGFFGIGAEVTGNTIY
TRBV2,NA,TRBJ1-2,ASSEAPAGLGYT
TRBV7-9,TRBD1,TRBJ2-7,ASSSDRGFVSYEQY
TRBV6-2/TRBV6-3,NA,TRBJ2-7,ASSYSLPGMNYEQY
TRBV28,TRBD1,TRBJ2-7,ASSAAGTGTYEQY
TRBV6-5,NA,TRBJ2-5,ASSYSGARKETQY